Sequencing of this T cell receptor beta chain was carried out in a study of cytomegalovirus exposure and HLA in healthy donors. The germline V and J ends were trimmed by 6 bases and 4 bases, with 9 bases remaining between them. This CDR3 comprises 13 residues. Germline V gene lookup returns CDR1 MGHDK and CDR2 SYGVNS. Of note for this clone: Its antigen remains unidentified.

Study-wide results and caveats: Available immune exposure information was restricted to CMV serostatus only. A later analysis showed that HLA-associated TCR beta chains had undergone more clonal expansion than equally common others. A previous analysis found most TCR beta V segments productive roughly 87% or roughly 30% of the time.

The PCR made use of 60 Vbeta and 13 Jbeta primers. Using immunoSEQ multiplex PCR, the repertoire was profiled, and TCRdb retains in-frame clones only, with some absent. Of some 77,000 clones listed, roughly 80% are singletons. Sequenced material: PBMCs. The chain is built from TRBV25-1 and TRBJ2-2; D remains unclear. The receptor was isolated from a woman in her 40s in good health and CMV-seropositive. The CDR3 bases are TGTGCCAGCAGAGTCCCCGGCACCGGGGAGCTGTTTTTT. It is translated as CASRVPGTGELFF.